Listed below are T cell receptor beta chains from one sample, sequenced in a study of blood T cells in healthy people across ages. MiXCR was run by TCRdb on the 5' RACE reads, yielding one entry per CDR3 protein. The sample lists 650,000 to 1,000,000 distinct CDR3 sequences, around 36% seen once, with 10% to 15% in the top ten. The sequenced sample was blood. Every receptor here comes from a man aged 18 to 30 in good health. Both conserved end residues are part of each CDR3. Each record gives: J gene, V gene, clone size, CDR3 protein. Not every row has a clone size; where given, it reads once, few, many or a size class.

j_call: TRBJ2-1; v_call: TRBV7-9; clone_size: few; cdr3_aa: CASTQGQRPYNEQFF
j_call: TRBJ2-1; v_call: TRBV7-9; clone_size: few; cdr3_aa: CASSRLPPGEQFF
j_call: TRBJ2-7; v_call: TRBV28; clone_size: .; cdr3_aa: CASSRQGFHEQYF
j_call: TRBJ2-7; v_call: TRBV4-3; clone_size: many; cdr3_aa: CASSQDLGSGSYEQYF
j_call: TRBJ2-1; v_call: TRBV11-3; clone_size: .; cdr3_aa: CASSRTKARAHSYNEQFF
j_call: TRBJ1-2; v_call: TRBV7-2; clone_size: few; cdr3_aa: CASSLGGTANSYGYTF
j_call: TRBJ1-2; v_call: TRBV12-3/TRBV12-4; clone_size: many; cdr3_aa: CASSIGQEGYTF
j_call: TRBJ1-1; v_call: TRBV5-6; clone_size: .; cdr3_aa: CASSSRAGRTTEAFF
j_call: .; v_call: TRBV7-2; clone_size: few; cdr3_aa: CASSRGVYNEQYF
j_call: TRBJ2-2; v_call: TRBV20-1; clone_size: .; cdr3_aa: CSATRDSIPGELFF
j_call: TRBJ2-1; v_call: TRBV29-1; clone_size: .; cdr3_aa: CSVWIASEQFF
j_call: .; v_call: TRBV7-8; clone_size: .; cdr3_aa: CASRPTNRQETQYF
j_call: TRBJ2-3; v_call: TRBV9; clone_size: .; cdr3_aa: CASSEGQNTDTQYF
j_call: TRBJ2-2; v_call: TRBV7-9; clone_size: .; cdr3_aa: CASSLGPWRGLDTGELFF
j_call: TRBJ2-2; v_call: TRBV3-1; clone_size: .; cdr3_aa: CASSAKRLFSGELFF
j_call: TRBJ1-1; v_call: TRBV5-5; clone_size: few; cdr3_aa: CASSLGHDQSEAFF
j_call: TRBJ2-6; v_call: TRBV27; clone_size: .; cdr3_aa: CASSLVAVSSGANVLTF
j_call: TRBJ1-1; v_call: TRBV9; clone_size: .; cdr3_aa: CASSATGQVATEAFF
j_call: TRBJ2-1; v_call: TRBV29-1; clone_size: .; cdr3_aa: CSVVGLAGGQSSYNEQFF
j_call: TRBJ1-5; v_call: TRBV20-1; clone_size: few; cdr3_aa: CSAHLDGSNQPQHF
j_call: TRBJ1-2; v_call: TRBV9; clone_size: few; cdr3_aa: CASSVTLTGYNNPQNYGYTF
j_call: TRBJ2-5; v_call: TRBV3-1; clone_size: .; cdr3_aa: CASSQEGDGETQYF